A selection of T cell receptor beta chains follows, all from one sample in a study of CD8+ T cells in alopecia areata. Assay used: immunoSEQ multiplex PCR; TCRdb lists only in-frame clones, some missing. The sample yields about 130,000 clones, 58% seen once. Sample: CD4+ T cells sorted from blood, taken at week 0. These receptors all stem from a human donor with alopecia areata. Each CDR3 is given with its conserved first and last residue. The order of the fields is clone size, J gene, V gene, D gene, CDR3 DNA, CDR3 protein. D genes are given only for firm matches. Some rows mark clone size as missing; the rest say once, few, many or name a class of expanded clone.

abundance: few
j_gene: TRBJ2-6
v_gene: TRBV7-2
d_gene: .
CDR3nt: TGTGCCAGCAGCTACTTCTCTGGGGCCAACGTCCTGACTTTC
CDR3aa: CASSYFSGANVLTF

abundance: few
j_gene: TRBJ2-5
v_gene: TRBV19
d_gene: TRBD1
CDR3nt: TGTGCCAGTAGTACCCGACAGGGGCCAACGGAGACCCAGTACTTC
CDR3aa: CASSTRQGPTETQYF

abundance: few
j_gene: TRBJ2-3
v_gene: TRBV2
d_gene: TRBD1
CDR3nt: TGTGCCAGCAGTGAAGCGCTGGGACAGGGAAGCACAGATACGCAGTATTTT
CDR3aa: CASSEALGQGSTDTQYF

abundance: .
j_gene: TRBJ2-7
v_gene: TRBV7-2
d_gene: .
CDR3nt: TGTGCCAGCTTCCGCCGGGGTGCAGAGGACGAGCAGTACTTC
CDR3aa: CASFRRGAEDEQYF

abundance: .
j_gene: TRBJ2-3
v_gene: TRBV6-5
d_gene: .
CDR3nt: TGTGCCAGCAGCGGGGGGCGAATCACAGATACGCAGTATTTT
CDR3aa: CASSGGRITDTQYF

abundance: few
j_gene: TRBJ2-4
v_gene: TRBV6-6
d_gene: TRBD2
CDR3nt: TGTGCCAGCAGGGGCCTTAGCGGGAGGGCCGGGAACATTCAGTACTTC
CDR3aa: CASRGLSGRAGNIQYF

abundance: once
j_gene: TRBJ2-3
v_gene: TRBV19
d_gene: .
CDR3nt: TGTGCCAGTAGTCAACCCACGCCCTCAACAGATACGCAGTATTTT
CDR3aa: CASSQPTPSTDTQYF

abundance: .
j_gene: TRBJ2-7
v_gene: TRBV5-1
d_gene: .
CDR3nt: TGCGCCAGCAGCTTGAGAGACCCCCGCACCTACGAGCAGTACTTC
CDR3aa: CASSLRDPRTYEQYF

abundance: .
j_gene: TRBJ2-3
v_gene: TRBV29-1
d_gene: .
CDR3nt: TGCAGCGTGCCGAGGGGGTGGGACACAGATACGCAGTATTTT
CDR3aa: CSVPRGWDTDTQYF

abundance: .
j_gene: TRBJ1-2
v_gene: TRBV9
d_gene: .
CDR3nt: TGTGCCAGCAGCGAGGGGACGGGCCTCGTTATATTCGGAGGCTACACCTTC
CDR3aa: CASSEGTGLVIFGGYTF

abundance: .
j_gene: TRBJ2-5
v_gene: TRBV15
d_gene: .
CDR3nt: TGTGCCACCAGCCGGAGACAGGTCCAAGAGACCCAGTACTTC
CDR3aa: CATSRRQVQETQYF

abundance: .
j_gene: TRBJ2-7
v_gene: TRBV2
d_gene: .
CDR3nt: TGTGCCAGCAAGGCAGGGCAAACTTCCTACGAGCAGTACTTC
CDR3aa: CASKAGQTSYEQYF

abundance: .
j_gene: TRBJ2-2
v_gene: TRBV23-1
d_gene: .
CDR3nt: TGCGCCAGCAGTGTCACACCAAACACCGGGGAGCTGTTTTTT
CDR3aa: CASSVTPNTGELFF

abundance: .
j_gene: TRBJ2-4
v_gene: TRBV7-2
d_gene: .
CDR3nt: TGTGCCAGCAGCCGAGGGCACATTCAGTACTTC
CDR3aa: CASSRGHIQYF

abundance: .
j_gene: TRBJ1-2
v_gene: TRBV5-1
d_gene: TRBD1
CDR3nt: TGCGCCAGCAGCCTACTGGCCGGGACAGCCAACTATGGCTACACCTTC
CDR3aa: CASSLLAGTANYGYTF

abundance: few
j_gene: TRBJ2-5
v_gene: TRBV5-1
d_gene: .
CDR3nt: TGCGCCAGCAGCACCTCGACGGCTCGGGAGACCCAGTACTTC
CDR3aa: CASSTSTARETQYF

abundance: few
j_gene: TRBJ2-1
v_gene: TRBV9
d_gene: TRBD2
CDR3nt: TGTGCCAGCAGCGTAGTAGCGGGGAGTCAGGTCAATGAGCAGTTCTTC
CDR3aa: CASSVVAGSQVNEQFF

abundance: .
j_gene: TRBJ1-1
v_gene: TRBV5-1
d_gene: TRBD1
CDR3nt: TGCGCCAGCAGCTGGGGGACAGGGGGAGACACTGAAGCTTTCTTT
CDR3aa: CASSWGTGGDTEAFF

abundance: .
j_gene: TRBJ1-2
v_gene: TRBV4-3
d_gene: .
CDR3nt: TGCGCCAGCAGCCAAGACGCGAGAAACTATGGCTACACCTTC
CDR3aa: CASSQDARNYGYTF

abundance: .
j_gene: TRBJ1-2
v_gene: TRBV6-5
d_gene: TRBD1
CDR3nt: TGTGCCAGCAGACAGGGGCTGGTGGGCTATGGCTACACCTTC
CDR3aa: CASRQGLVGYGYTF

abundance: .
j_gene: TRBJ2-1
v_gene: TRBV28
d_gene: .
CDR3nt: TGTGCCAGCAAGGGCGGAACCTACAATGAGCAGTTCTTC
CDR3aa: CASKGGTYNEQFF

abundance: .
j_gene: TRBJ1-5
v_gene: TRBV5-6
d_gene: .
CDR3nt: TGTGCCAGCAGCTCCCTCGGGGGGCTTCAGCGGCCCCAGCATTTT
CDR3aa: CASSSLGGLQRPQHF

abundance: .
j_gene: TRBJ2-5
v_gene: TRBV5-1
d_gene: .
CDR3nt: TGCGCCAGCAGCTTTTTGCCAGCGCAAGAGACCCAGTACTTC
CDR3aa: CASSFLPAQETQYF

abundance: .
j_gene: TRBJ1-2
v_gene: TRBV11-2
d_gene: TRBD1
CDR3nt: TGTGCCAGCAGCCCAGGGGGGCCAGGTTGGACCTTC
CDR3aa: CASSPGGPGWTF

abundance: few
j_gene: TRBJ1-1
v_gene: TRBV7-3
d_gene: .
CDR3nt: TGTGCCAGCAGCTTATTTAGGGACACTGAAGCTTTCTTT
CDR3aa: CASSLFRDTEAFF

abundance: .
j_gene: TRBJ2-5
v_gene: TRBV28
d_gene: .
CDR3nt: TGTGCCAGCAGTTTTGGAGGGGGGCAAACCCAGTACTTC
CDR3aa: CASSFGGGQTQYF

abundance: .
j_gene: TRBJ2-3
v_gene: TRBV10-3
d_gene: TRBD1
CDR3nt: TGTGCCATCAGCCCCGGACAGGCCGACACAGATACGCAGTATTTT
CDR3aa: CAISPGQADTDTQYF

abundance: many
j_gene: TRBJ2-7
v_gene: TRBV27
d_gene: .
CDR3nt: TGTGCCAGCAGTTTATCGAACAGGGTGGGCGAGCAGTACTTC
CDR3aa: CASSLSNRVGEQYF

abundance: .
j_gene: TRBJ2-7
v_gene: TRBV4-2
d_gene: .
CDR3nt: TGTGCCAGCAGCCCGGGGACCGTTTACGAGCAGTACTTC
CDR3aa: CASSPGTVYEQYF

abundance: .
j_gene: TRBJ1-4
v_gene: TRBV7-9
d_gene: TRBD1
CDR3nt: TGTGCCAGCAGCTTAGGGACAGGGTCTGAAAAACTGTTTTTT
CDR3aa: CASSLGTGSEKLFF

abundance: once
j_gene: TRBJ2-7
v_gene: TRBV5-1
d_gene: TRBD1
CDR3nt: TGCGCCAGCAGCCCGGGACAGGACGAGCAGTACTTC
CDR3aa: CASSPGQDEQYF

abundance: once
j_gene: TRBJ2-2
v_gene: TRBV29-1
d_gene: .
CDR3nt: TGCAGCGTTGTCCGGGGATCCCTAAACACCGGGGAGCTGTTTTTT
CDR3aa: CSVVRGSLNTGELFF

abundance: once
j_gene: TRBJ1-2
v_gene: TRBV29-1
d_gene: .
CDR3nt: TGCAGCGAGACAGACGGTCTCTATGGCTACACCTTC
CDR3aa: CSETDGLYGYTF

abundance: few
j_gene: TRBJ1-4
v_gene: TRBV18
d_gene: .
CDR3nt: TGTGCCAGCTCGGAAACAGGTTCCTCTAATGAAAAACTGTTTTTT
CDR3aa: CASSETGSSNEKLFF

abundance: .
j_gene: TRBJ1-2
v_gene: TRBV9
d_gene: .
CDR3nt: TGTGCCAGCAGCGTAAGAACAGGCACCTCAGGAGCTAACTATGGCTACACCTTC
CDR3aa: CASSVRTGTSGANYGYTF

abundance: .
j_gene: TRBJ1-4
v_gene: TRBV5-1
d_gene: TRBD1
CDR3nt: TGCGCCAGCAGCTTGGAAGGGACAGGGCATGAAAAACTGTTTTTT
CDR3aa: CASSLEGTGHEKLFF

abundance: few
j_gene: TRBJ2-5
v_gene: TRBV29-1
d_gene: TRBD2
CDR3nt: TGCAGCGTTCCAGCTAGCGGGGGCAATTTCGGGCAAGAGACCCAGTACTTC
CDR3aa: CSVPASGGNFGQETQYF

abundance: .
j_gene: TRBJ2-5
v_gene: TRBV30
d_gene: .
CDR3nt: TGTGCCTGGAGTGTGGGGCCCGGGGAGACCCAGTACTTC
CDR3aa: CAWSVGPGETQYF

abundance: once
j_gene: TRBJ1-2
v_gene: TRBV21-1
d_gene: .
CDR3nt: TGTGCCAGCAGTGGACAGCTTTCTTGCTATGGCTACACCTTC
CDR3aa: CASSGQLSCYGYTF

abundance: .
j_gene: TRBJ2-1
v_gene: TRBV4-1
d_gene: .
CDR3nt: TGCGCCAGCAGCCAAGACCCCGGGACTGGAGTTGAGCAGTTCTTC
CDR3aa: CASSQDPGTGVEQFF

abundance: few
j_gene: TRBJ2-1
v_gene: TRBV29-1
d_gene: TRBD1
CDR3nt: TGCAGCGTTGAGACGGACAGGGAGGATGAGCAGTTCTTC
CDR3aa: CSVETDREDEQFF

abundance: .
j_gene: TRBJ1-1
v_gene: TRBV5-1
d_gene: .
CDR3nt: TGCGCCAGCAGCTTCATCTCGCGAAACACTGAAGCTTTCTTT
CDR3aa: CASSFISRNTEAFF

abundance: .
j_gene: TRBJ2-4
v_gene: TRBV10-3
d_gene: TRBD2
CDR3nt: TGTGCCATCAGTGAAAAACTAGCGGGAGGAGTCAAAAACATTCAGTACTTC
CDR3aa: CAISEKLAGGVKNIQYF

abundance: few
j_gene: TRBJ2-5
v_gene: TRBV7-7
d_gene: .
CDR3nt: TGTGCCAGCAGCTTACAGGGGATTCGAGAGACCCAGTACTTC
CDR3aa: CASSLQGIRETQYF

abundance: few
j_gene: TRBJ1-2
v_gene: TRBV15
d_gene: .
CDR3nt: TGTGCCACCAGCAGAGATGGTGGTTCTAACTATGGCTACACCTTC
CDR3aa: CATSRDGGSNYGYTF

abundance: .
j_gene: TRBJ2-7
v_gene: TRBV29-1
d_gene: .
CDR3nt: TGCAGCGTTGGAGGGCGGATCCGCCGGCGGCTGCAGTACTTC
CDR3aa: CSVGGRIRRRLQYF

abundance: .
j_gene: TRBJ2-4
v_gene: TRBV5-4
d_gene: TRBD2
CDR3nt: TGTGCCAGCAGCTTTGGGTCGGAGCGGGGGATTGCCAAAAACATTCAGTACTTC
CDR3aa: CASSFGSERGIAKNIQYF

abundance: .
j_gene: TRBJ2-7
v_gene: TRBV6-5
d_gene: .
CDR3nt: TGTGCCAGCAGTTACTCGCGCAGCCTCCGGCCCTACGAGCAGTACTTC
CDR3aa: CASSYSRSLRPYEQYF

abundance: .
j_gene: TRBJ1-5
v_gene: TRBV19
d_gene: TRBD1
CDR3nt: TGTGCCAGTTACCTCACAGGGGGCAATCAGCCCCAGCATTTT
CDR3aa: CASYLTGGNQPQHF